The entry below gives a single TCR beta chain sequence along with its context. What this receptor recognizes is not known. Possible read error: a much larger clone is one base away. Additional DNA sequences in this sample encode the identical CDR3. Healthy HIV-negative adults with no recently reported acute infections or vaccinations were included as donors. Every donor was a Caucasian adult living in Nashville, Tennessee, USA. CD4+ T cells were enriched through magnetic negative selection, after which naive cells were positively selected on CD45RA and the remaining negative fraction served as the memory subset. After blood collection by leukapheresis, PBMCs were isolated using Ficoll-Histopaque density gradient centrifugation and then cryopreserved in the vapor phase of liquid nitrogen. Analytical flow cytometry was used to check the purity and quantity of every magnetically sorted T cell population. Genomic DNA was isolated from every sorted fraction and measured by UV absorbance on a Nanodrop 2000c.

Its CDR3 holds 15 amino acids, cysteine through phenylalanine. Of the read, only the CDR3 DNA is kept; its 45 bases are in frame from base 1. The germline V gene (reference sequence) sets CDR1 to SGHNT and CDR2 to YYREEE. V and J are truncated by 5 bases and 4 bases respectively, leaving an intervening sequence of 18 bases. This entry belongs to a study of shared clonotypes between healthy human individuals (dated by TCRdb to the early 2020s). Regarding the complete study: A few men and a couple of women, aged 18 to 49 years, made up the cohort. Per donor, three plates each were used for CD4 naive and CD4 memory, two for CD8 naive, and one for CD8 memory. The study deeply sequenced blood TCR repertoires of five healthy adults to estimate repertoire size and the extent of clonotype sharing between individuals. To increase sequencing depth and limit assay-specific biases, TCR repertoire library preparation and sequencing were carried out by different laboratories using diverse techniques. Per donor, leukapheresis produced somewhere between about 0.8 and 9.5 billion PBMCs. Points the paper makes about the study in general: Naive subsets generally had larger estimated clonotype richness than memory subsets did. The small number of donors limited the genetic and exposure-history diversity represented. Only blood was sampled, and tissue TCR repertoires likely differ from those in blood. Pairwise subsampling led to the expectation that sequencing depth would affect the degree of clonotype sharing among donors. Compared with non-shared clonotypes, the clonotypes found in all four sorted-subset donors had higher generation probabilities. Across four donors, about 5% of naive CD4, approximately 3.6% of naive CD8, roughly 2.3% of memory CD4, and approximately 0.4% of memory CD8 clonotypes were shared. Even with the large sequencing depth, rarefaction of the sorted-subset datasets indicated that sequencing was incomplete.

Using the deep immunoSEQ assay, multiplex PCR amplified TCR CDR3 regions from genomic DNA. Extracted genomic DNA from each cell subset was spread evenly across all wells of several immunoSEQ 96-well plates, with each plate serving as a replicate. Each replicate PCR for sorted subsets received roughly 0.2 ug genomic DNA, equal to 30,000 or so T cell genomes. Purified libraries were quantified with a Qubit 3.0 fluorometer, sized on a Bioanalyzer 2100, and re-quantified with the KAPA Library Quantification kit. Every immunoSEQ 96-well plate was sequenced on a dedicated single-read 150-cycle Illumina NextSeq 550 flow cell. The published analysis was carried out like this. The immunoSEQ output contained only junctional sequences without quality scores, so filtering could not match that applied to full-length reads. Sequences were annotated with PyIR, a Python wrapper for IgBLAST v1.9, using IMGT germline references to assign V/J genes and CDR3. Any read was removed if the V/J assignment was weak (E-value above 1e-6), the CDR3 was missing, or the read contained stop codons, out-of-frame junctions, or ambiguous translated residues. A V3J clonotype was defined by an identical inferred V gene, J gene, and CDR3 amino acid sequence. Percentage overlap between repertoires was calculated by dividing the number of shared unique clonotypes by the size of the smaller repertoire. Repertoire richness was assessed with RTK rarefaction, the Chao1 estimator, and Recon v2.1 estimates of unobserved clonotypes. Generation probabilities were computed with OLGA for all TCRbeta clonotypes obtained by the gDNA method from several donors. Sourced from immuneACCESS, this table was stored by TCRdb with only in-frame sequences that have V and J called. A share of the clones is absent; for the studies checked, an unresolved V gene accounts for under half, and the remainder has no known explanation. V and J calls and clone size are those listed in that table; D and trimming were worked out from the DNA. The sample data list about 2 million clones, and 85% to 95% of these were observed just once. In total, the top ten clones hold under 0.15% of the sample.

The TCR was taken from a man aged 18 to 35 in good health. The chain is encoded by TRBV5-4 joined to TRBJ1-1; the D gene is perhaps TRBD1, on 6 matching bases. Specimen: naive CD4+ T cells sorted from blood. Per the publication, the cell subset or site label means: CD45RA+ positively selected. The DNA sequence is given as TGTGCCAGCAGAACTAATAGGCAGGGGCGCACTGAAGCTTTCTTT. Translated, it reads CASRTNRQGRTEAFF.